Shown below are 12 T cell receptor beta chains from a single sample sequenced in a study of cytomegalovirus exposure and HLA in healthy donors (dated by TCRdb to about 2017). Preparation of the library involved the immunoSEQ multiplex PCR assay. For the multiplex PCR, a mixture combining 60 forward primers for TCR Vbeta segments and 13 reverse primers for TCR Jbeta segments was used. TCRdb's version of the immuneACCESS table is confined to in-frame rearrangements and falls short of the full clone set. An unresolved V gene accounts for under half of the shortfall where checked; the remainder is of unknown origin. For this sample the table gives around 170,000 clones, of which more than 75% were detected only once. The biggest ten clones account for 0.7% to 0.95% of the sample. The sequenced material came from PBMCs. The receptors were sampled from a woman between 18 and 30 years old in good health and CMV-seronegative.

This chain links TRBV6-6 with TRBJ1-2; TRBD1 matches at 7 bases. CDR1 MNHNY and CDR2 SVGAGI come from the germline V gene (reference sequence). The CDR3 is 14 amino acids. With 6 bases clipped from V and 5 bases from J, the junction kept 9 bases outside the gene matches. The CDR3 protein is CASRSTGTLYGYTF. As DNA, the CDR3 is TGTGCCAGCAGATCGACAGGGACTCTTTATGGCTACACCTTC.

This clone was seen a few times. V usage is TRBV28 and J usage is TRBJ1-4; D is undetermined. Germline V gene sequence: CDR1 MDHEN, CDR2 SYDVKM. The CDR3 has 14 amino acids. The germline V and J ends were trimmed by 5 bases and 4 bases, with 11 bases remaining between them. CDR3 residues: CASSTPSGNEKLFF. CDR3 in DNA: TGTGCCAGCAGTACCCCGTCGGGTAATGAAAAACTGTTTTTT.

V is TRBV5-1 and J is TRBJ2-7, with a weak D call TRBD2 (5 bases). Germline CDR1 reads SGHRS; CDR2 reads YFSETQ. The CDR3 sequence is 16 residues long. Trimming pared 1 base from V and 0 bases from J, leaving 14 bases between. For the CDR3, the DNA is TGCGCCAGCAGCTTGTCTACCGGGGAAACCTCCTACGAGCAGTACTTC. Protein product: CASSLSTGETSYEQYF.

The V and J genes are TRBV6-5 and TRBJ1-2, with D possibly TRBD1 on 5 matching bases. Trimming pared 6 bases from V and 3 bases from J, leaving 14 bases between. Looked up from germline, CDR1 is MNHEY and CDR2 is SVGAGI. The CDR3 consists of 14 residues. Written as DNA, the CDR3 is TGTGCCAGCAGGGGACGGCGGGGAGACTATGGCTACACCTTC. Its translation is CASRGRRGDYGYTF.

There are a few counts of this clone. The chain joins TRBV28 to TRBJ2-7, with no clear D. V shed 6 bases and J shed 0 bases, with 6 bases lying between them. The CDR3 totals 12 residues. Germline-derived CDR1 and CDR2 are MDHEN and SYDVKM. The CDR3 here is CASSSYSYEQYF. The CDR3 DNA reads TGTGCCAGCAGCTCGTACTCCTACGAGCAGTACTTC. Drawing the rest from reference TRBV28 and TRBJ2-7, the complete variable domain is DVKVTQSSRYLVKRTGEKVFLECVQDMDHENMFWYRQDPGLGLRLIYFSYDVKMKEKGDIPEGYSVSREKKERFSLILESASTNQTSMYLCASSSYSYEQYFGPGTRLTVT.

CDR3 in amino acids: CASSLAGQDEETQYF. The CDR3 nucleotides are TGCGCCAGCAGCTTGGCTGGACAGGATGAAGAGACCCAGTACTTC. The chain links TRBV5-1 to TRBJ2-5; 7 nucleotides align to TRBD1. The junction had 5 bases not matched to a gene; V was cut back by 0 bases and J by 3 bases. In germline, CDR1 is SGHRS, CDR2 YFSETQ. This CDR3 has 15 residues. The full variable domain, completed using reference TRBV5-1 and TRBJ2-5, is KAGVTQTPRYLIKTRGQQVTLSCSPISGHRSVSWYQQTPGQGLQFLFEYFSETQRNKGNFPGRFSGRQFSNSRSEMNVSTLELGDSALYLCASSLAGQDEETQYFGPGTRLLVL.

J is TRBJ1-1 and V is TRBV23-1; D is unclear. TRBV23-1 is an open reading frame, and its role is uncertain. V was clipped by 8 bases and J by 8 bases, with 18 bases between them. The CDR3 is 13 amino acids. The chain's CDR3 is CASPVGVGREAFF. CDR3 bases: TGCGCCAGCCCAGTAGGCGTGGGGAGAGAAGCTTTCTTT.

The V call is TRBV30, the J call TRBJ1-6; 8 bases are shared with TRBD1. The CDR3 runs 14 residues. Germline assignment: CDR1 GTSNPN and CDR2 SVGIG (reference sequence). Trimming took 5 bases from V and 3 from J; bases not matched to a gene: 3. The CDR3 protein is CAWHTGGYNSPLHF. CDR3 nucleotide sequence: TGTGCCTGGCATACAGGGGGCTATAATTCACCCCTCCACTTT. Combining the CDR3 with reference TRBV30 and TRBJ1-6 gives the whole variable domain SQTIHQWPATLVQPVGSPLSLECTVEGTSNPNLYWYRQAAGRGLQLLFYSVGIGQISSEVPQNLSASRPQDRQFILSSKKLLLSDSGFYLCAWHTGGYNSPLHFGNGTRLTVT.

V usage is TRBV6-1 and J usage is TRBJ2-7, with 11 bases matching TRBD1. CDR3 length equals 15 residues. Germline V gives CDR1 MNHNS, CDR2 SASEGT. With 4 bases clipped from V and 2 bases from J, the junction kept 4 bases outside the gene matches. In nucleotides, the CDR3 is TGTGCCAGCAGTGTCGGGACAGGGGGAACCTACGAGCAGTACTTC. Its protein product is CASSVGTGGTYEQYF.

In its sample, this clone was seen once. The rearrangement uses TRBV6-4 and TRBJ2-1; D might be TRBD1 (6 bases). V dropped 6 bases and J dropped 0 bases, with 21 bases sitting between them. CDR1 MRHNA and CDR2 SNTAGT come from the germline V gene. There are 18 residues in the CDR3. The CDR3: CASSTGTTHRGSYNEQFF. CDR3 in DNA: TGTGCCAGCAGCACCGGGACAACCCACCGAGGCTCCTACAATGAGCAGTTCTTC.

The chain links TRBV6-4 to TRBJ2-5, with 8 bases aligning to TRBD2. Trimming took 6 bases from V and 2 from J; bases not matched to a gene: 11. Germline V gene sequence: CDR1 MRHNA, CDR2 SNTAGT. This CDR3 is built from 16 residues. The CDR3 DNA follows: TGTGCCAGCAGCGAGCGGGGGCAAACTACTCAAGAGACCCAGTACTTC. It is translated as CASSERGQTTQETQYF.

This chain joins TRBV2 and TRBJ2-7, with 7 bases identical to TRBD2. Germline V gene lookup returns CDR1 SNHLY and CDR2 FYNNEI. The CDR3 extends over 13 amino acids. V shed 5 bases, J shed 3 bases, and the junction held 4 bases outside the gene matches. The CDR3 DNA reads TGTGCCAGCAGTCCCGGGACTAACTACGAGCAGTACTTC. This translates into CASSPGTNYEQYF.